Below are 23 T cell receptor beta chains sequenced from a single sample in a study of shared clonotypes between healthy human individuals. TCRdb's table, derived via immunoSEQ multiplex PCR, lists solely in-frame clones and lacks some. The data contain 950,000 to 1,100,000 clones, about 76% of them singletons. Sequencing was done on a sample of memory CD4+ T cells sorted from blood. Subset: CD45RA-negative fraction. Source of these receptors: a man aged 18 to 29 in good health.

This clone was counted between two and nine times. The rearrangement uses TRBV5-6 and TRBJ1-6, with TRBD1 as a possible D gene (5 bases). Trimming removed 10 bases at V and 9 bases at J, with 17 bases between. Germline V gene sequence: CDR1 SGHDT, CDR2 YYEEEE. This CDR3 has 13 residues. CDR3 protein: CAGSQGGTSPLHF. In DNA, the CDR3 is TGTGCCGGTTCTCAGGGAGGGACTTCACCCCTCCACTTT. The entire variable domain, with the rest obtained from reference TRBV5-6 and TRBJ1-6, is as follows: DAGVTQSPTHLIKTRGQQVTLRCSPKSGHDTVSWYQQALGQGPQFIFQYYEEEERQRGNFPDRFSGHQFPNYSSELNVNALLLGDSALYLCAGSQGGTSPLHFGNGTRLTVT.

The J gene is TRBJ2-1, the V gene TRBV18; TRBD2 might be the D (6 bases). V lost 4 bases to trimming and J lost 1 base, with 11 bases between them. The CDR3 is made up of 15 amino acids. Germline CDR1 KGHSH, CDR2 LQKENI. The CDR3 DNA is TGTGCCAGCTCACTTGCGGGACGTTCCTACAATGAGCAGTTCTTC. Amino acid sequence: CASSLAGRSYNEQFF.

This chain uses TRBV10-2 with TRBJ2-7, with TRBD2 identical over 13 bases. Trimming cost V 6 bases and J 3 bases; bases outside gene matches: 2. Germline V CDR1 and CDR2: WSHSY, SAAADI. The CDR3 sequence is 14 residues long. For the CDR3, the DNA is TGCGCCAGCAGACTAGCGGGAGGGAGCTACGAGCAGTACTTC. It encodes CASRLAGGSYEQYF.

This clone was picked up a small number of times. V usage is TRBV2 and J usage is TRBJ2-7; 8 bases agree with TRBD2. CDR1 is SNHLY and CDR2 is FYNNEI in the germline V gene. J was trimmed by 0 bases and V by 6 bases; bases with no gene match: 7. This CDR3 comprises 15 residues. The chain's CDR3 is CASSTGGAGSYEQYF. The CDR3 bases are TGTGCCAGCAGCACCGGGGGGGCAGGCTCCTACGAGCAGTACTTC.

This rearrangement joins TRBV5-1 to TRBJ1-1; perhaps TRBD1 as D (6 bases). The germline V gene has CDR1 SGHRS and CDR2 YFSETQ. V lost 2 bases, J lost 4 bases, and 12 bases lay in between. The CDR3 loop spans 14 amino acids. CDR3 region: CASSLLQGPTEAFF. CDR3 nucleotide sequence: TGCGCCAGCAGCTTACTACAGGGTCCCACTGAAGCTTTCTTT.

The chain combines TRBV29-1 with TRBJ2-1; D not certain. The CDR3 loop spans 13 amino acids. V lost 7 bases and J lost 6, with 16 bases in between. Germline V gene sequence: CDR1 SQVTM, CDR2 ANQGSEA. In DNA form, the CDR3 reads TGCAGCGCCGACTTGGAATTCGGCAATGAGCAGTTCTTC. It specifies CSADLEFGNEQFF.

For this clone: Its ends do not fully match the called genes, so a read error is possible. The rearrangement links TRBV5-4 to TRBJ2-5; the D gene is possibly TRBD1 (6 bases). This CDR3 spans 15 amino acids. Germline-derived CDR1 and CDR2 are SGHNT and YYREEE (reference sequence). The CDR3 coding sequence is TGTGCCGGCAGCCCCACATCCGGACAGACAGAGACCCAGTACTTC. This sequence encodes CAGSPTSGQTETQYF.

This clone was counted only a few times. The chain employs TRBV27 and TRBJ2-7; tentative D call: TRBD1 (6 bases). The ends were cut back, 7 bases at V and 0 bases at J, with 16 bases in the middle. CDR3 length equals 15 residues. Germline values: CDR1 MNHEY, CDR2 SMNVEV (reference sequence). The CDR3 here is CASTATGSSSYEQYF. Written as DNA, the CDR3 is TGTGCCAGCACCGCGACAGGTTCAAGCTCCTACGAGCAGTACTTC.

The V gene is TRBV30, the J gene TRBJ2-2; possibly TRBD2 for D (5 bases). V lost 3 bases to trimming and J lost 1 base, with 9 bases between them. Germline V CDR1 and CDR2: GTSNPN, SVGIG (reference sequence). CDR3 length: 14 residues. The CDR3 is CAWRYRGNTGELFF. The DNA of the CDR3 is TGTGCCTGGAGGTATCGGGGGAACACCGGGGAGCTGTTTTTT.

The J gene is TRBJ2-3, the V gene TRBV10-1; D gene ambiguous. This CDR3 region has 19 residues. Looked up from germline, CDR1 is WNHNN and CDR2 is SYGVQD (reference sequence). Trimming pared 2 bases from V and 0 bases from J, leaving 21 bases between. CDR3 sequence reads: CASSENLGVALGSTDTQYF. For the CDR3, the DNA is TGCGCCAGCAGTGAGAACCTAGGTGTCGCCCTAGGAAGCACAGATACGCAGTATTTT.

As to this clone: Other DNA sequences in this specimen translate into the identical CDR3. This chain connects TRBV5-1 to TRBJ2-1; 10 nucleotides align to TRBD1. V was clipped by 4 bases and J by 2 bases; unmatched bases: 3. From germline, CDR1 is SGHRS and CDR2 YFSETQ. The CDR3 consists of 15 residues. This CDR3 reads CASSPGTGAYNEQFF. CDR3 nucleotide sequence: TGCGCCAGCAGCCCCGGGACAGGGGCCTACAATGAGCAGTTCTTC.

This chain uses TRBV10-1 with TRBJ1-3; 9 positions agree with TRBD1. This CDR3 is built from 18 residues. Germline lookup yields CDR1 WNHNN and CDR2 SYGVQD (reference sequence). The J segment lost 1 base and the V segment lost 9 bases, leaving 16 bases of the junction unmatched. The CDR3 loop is CARSLPGQGRLSGNTIYF. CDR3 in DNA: TGCGCCAGATCCCTACCGGGACAGGGTCGTTTGTCTGGAAACACCATATATTTT.

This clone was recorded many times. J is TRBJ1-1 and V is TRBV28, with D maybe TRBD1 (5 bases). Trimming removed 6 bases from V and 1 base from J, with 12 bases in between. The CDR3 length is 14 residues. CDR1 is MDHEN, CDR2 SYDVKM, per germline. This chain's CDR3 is CASSRFGTNTEAFF. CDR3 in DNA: TGTGCCAGCAGCCGCTTTGGGACGAACACTGAAGCTTTCTTT.

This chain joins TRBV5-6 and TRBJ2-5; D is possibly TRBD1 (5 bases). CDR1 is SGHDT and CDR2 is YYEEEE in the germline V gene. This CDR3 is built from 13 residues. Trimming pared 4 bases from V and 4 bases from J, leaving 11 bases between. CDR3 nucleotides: TGTGCCAGCAGCGCCTTGGGGCGAGAGACCCAGTACTTC. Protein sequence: CASSALGRETQYF.

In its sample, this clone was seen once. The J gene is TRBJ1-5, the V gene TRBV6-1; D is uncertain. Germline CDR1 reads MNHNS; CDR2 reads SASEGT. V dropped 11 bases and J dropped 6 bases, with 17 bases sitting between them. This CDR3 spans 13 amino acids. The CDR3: CASVPALGQPQHF. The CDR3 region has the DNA TGTGCCTCGGTGCCGGCTTTGGGTCAGCCCCAGCATTTT.

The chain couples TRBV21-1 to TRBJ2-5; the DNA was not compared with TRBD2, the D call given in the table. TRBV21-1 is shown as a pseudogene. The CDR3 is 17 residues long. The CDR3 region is CASSTLGREGLYETQYF. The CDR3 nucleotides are TGTGCCAGCAGCACCCTTGGGCGGGAGGGCCTTTACGAGACCCAGTACTTC.

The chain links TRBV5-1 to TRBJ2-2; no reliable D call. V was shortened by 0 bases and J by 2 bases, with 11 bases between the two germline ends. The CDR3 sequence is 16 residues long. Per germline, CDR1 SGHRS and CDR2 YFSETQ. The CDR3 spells CASSLGVGFNTGELFF. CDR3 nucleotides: TGCGCCAGCAGCTTGGGGGTAGGGTTCAACACCGGGGAGCTGTTTTTT.

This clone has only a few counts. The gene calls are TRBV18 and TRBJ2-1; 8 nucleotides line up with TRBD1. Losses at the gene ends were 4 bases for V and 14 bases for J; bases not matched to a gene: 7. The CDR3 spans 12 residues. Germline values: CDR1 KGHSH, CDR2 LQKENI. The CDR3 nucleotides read TGTGCCAGCTCACAGAGGACAGGGTTAAAGTTCTTC. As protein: CASSQRTGLKFF.

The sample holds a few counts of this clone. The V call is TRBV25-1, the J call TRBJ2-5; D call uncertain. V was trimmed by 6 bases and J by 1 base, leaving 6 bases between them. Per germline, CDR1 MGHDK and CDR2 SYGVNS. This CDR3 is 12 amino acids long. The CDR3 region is CASSGPQETQYF. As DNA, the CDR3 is TGTGCCAGCAGCGGGCCCCAAGAGACCCAGTACTTC.

In nucleotides, the CDR3 is TGTGCCAGCAGTGAAACCAGGTTTAGGAACACTGAAGCTTTCTTT. This gives the protein CASSETRFRNTEAFF. The chain links TRBV6-1 to TRBJ1-1; D not resolved. The CDR3 has 15 residues. Trimming took off 2 bases at V and 1 base at J, with 11 bases between the two ends. Germline V gene sequence: CDR1 MNHNS, CDR2 SASEGT.

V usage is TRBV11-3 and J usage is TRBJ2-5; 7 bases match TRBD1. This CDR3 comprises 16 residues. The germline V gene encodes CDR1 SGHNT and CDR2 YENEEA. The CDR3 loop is CAPRPPDPGGRETQYF. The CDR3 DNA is TGTGCACCCCGCCCCCCGGACCCAGGGGGAAGAGAGACCCAGTACTTC.

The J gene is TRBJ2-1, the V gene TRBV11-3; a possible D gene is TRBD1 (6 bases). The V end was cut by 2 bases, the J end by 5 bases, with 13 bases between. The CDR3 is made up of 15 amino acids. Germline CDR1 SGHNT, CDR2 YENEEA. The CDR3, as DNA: TGTGCCAGCAGCTTATACCAGGGGACCAACAATGAGCAGTTCTTC. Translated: CASSLYQGTNNEQFF.

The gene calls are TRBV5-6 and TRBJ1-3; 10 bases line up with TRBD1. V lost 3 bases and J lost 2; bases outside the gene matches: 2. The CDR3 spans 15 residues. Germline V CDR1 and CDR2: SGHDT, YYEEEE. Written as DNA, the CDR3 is TGTGCCAGCAGCTACGGACAGGGGGCTGGAAACACCATATATTTT. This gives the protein CASSYGQGAGNTIYF.